This entry features one T cell receptor (beta chain) sequence. Sequenced by immunoSEQ multiplex PCR; TCRdb stores in-frame clones only, minus some. The table has 250,000 or so clones, around 90% seen once. These data come from a study of blood T cell repertoires in COVID-19. The V gene's germline CDR1 is SGHRS and CDR2 YFSETQ. V lost 4 bases to trimming and J lost 6 bases, with 19 bases between them. The CDR3 covers 15 residues. The chain recombines TRBV5-1 with TRBJ1-1; tentative D call: TRBD1 (5 bases). The sample consisted of peripheral blood. This clonotype originated in a woman between 65 and 79 years old with active or convalescent COVID-19. CDR3 in DNA: TGCGCCAGCAGCCCCAGGGTGTCGACATTAGCTGAAGCTTTCTTT. Translated: CASSPRVSTLAEAFF.